The 32 T cell receptor beta chains given below trace back to one sample, sequenced in a study of CD8+ T cells in alopecia areata. Sequencing relied on a cDNA template that was reverse transcribed from extracted RNA. This table comes from immunoSEQ multiplex PCR, and its TCRdb copy is limited to in-frame clones, with some not included. Here the sample spans about 200,000 clones, around 57% being singletons. The treatment: oral pan-JAK inhibitor, 5-10 mg twice daily. The sample consisted of CD4+ T cells sorted from blood, taken at week 4, from a patient treated with tofacitinib. The receptor source for this set is a human donor with alopecia areata.

This clone was counted between two and nine times. V gene TRBV30 combines with J gene TRBJ1-5; D is uncertain. CDR3 length: 14 residues. Trimming cost V 2 bases and J 3 bases, with 11 bases left between them. Looked up from germline, CDR1 is GTSNPN and CDR2 is SVGIG (reference sequence). The CDR3, as DNA: TGTGCCTGGAGTCGAGGGAGTGCCAATCAGCCCCAGCATTTT. Translated: CAWSRGSANQPQHF.

The rearrangement joins TRBV29-1 to TRBJ1-2; possibly TRBD1 for D (5 bases). The CDR3 runs 13 residues. Deletions cut 4 bases from V and 5 bases from J, with 14 bases between. The germline gives CDR1 SQVTM, CDR2 ANQGSEA. DNA of the CDR3: TGCAGCGTTGGCGAGATGGGGACGTATGGCTACACCTTC. Protein sequence: CSVGEMGTYGYTF.

In DNA form, the CDR3 reads TGTGCCAGCAGACTGGGACAGGGGACCTATGGCTACACCTTC. Amino acids: CASRLGQGTYGYTF. The gene calls are TRBV6-5 and TRBJ1-2, with 10 bases aligning to TRBD1. CDR3 size: 14 residues. In germline, CDR1 is MNHEY, CDR2 SVGAGI. With 6 bases clipped from V and 4 bases from J, the junction kept 5 bases outside the gene matches.

CDR3 DNA: TGTGCCAGCAGCTTAACGGCCTCTGGGGCCAACGTCCTGACTTTC. This gives the protein CASSLTASGANVLTF. J is TRBJ2-6 and V is TRBV7-9; D gene uncertain. V shed 2 bases and J shed 0 bases, with 5 bases lying between them. Germline-derived CDR1 and CDR2 are SEHNR and FQNEAQ (reference sequence). The CDR3 spans 15 residues.

The chain recombines TRBV25-1 with TRBJ2-7; 9 bases map to TRBD1. Looked up from germline, CDR1 is MGHDK and CDR2 is SYGVNS. This CDR3 has 13 amino acids. V lost 10 bases to trimming and J lost 9 bases; unmatched junction nucleotides: 13. Here the CDR3 reads CATAGGQGLGQYF. The CDR3 DNA sequence: TGTGCCACCGCAGGGGGACAGGGTTTGGGGCAGTACTTC.

V gene TRBV25-1 combines with J gene TRBJ2-7; 12 bases map to TRBD1. Germline V CDR1 and CDR2: MGHDK, SYGVNS. The V gene end was trimmed by 3 bases and the J gene end by 6 bases; junction bases not matched to a gene: 3. The CDR3 has 14 residues. For the CDR3, the DNA is TGTGCCAGCAGTGAGCGGGACAGGGGGCGCGAGCAGTACTTC. It is translated as CASSERDRGREQYF.

The V gene is TRBV4-3, the J gene TRBJ2-7, with D tentatively TRBD1 (6 bases). This CDR3 has 15 residues. V was shortened by 0 bases and J by 1 base, with 10 bases between the two germline ends. CDR1 is LGHNA, CDR2 YSLEER, per germline. In DNA form, the CDR3 reads TGCGCCAGCAGCCAAGATGACAGGACGTCCTACGAGCAGTACTTC. Its translation: CASSQDDRTSYEQYF.

This clone occurred once. This chain connects TRBV7-8 to TRBJ2-3, with TRBD1 matching over 12 bases. In germline, CDR1 is SGHVS, CDR2 FQNEAQ. This CDR3 has 16 amino acids. V lost 2 bases, J lost 5 bases, and 5 bases stayed unmatched. The CDR3 coding sequence is TGTGCCAGCAGCTTAATCGGGACAGGGGGCAAAGATACGCAGTATTTT. Translated: CASSLIGTGGKDTQYF.

The CDR3 spells CASSLETGRNYGYTF. CDR3 bases: TGTGCCAGCAGCTTAGAGACAGGGCGAAACTATGGCTACACCTTC. The V gene is TRBV5-4, the J gene TRBJ1-2; 7 bases align to TRBD1. Unmatched junction bases numbered 6, after V lost 2 bases and J lost 2 bases. The CDR3 spans 15 residues. Germline V gene data show CDR1 as SGHNT and CDR2 as YYREEE (reference sequence).

The chain combines TRBV18 with TRBJ2-1; 9 bases align to TRBD2. V lost 4 bases and J lost 0; bases outside the gene matches: 1. CDR1 and CDR2 from the germline V gene are KGHSH and LQKENI. The CDR3 loop spans 15 amino acids. The CDR3 is CASSLSGGSYNEQFF. In DNA form, the CDR3 reads TGTGCCAGCTCACTTAGCGGGGGCTCCTACAATGAGCAGTTCTTC. The entire variable domain, with the rest obtained from reference TRBV18 and TRBJ2-1, is as follows: NAGVMQNPRHLVRRRGQEARLRCSPMKGHSHVYWYRQLPEEGLKFMVYLQKENIIDESGMPKERFSAEFPKEGPSILRIQQVVRGDSAAYFCASSLSGGSYNEQFFGPGTRLTVL.

This clone has a single count. This rearrangement joins TRBV6-5 to TRBJ1-5; no firm D call. V was pared by 7 bases and J by 5 bases, with 12 bases between. This CDR3 is 13 amino acids long. In germline, CDR1 is MNHEY, CDR2 SVGAGI. DNA for the CDR3: TGTGCCAGCACCGACCTAATGGATCAGCCCCAGCATTTT. It encodes CASTDLMDQPQHF.

This rearrangement joins TRBV30 to TRBJ1-1, with D possibly matching TRBD1 (5 bases). The length of the CDR3 is 14 residues. Trimming took 5 bases from V and 4 from J, leaving 17 bases between them. The germline CDR1 and CDR2 sequences are GTSNPN and SVGIG (reference sequence). CDR3 nucleotides: TGTGCCTGGGGTACCCAGGGAGCGGGCACTGAAGCTTTCTTT. It codes for CAWGTQGAGTEAFF.

The gene calls are TRBV4-3 and TRBJ2-2; D possibly uses TRBD1 or TRBD2 (6 bases each). Germline V gene lookup returns CDR1 LGHNA and CDR2 YSLEER. CDR3 length: 15 residues. V shed 0 bases and J shed 5 bases, with 10 bases lying between them. The CDR3 DNA follows: TGCGCCAGCAGCCAAGAGACAGGAGGGACCGGGGAGCTGTTTTTT. As protein: CASSQETGGTGELFF.

The V call is TRBV7-3, the J call TRBJ2-6; D gene uncertain. This CDR3 spans 14 amino acids. V lost 5 bases and J lost 0, with 5 bases in between. Germline V gives CDR1 SGHTA, CDR2 FQGTGA. For the CDR3, the DNA is TGTGCCAGCAGCCGGTACTCTGGGGCCAACGTCCTGACTTTC. Amino acids: CASSRYSGANVLTF. Full variable domain (remainder filled in from reference TRBV7-3 and TRBJ2-6): GAGVSQTPSNKVTEKGKYVELRCDPISGHTALYWYRQSLGQGPEFLIYFQGTGAADDSGLPNDRFFAVRPEGSVSTLKIQRTERGDSAVYLCASSRYSGANVLTFGAGSRLTVL.

This clone has ten or more counts. Other DNA sequences in the same sample also yield this CDR3. The rearrangement uses TRBV6-6 and TRBJ2-1; 14 positions match TRBD2. The V and J ends lost 6 bases and 6 bases, in that order; junction bases with no gene match: 4. From germline, CDR1 is MNHNY and CDR2 SVGAGI (reference sequence). There are 15 residues in the CDR3. The CDR3 DNA reads as TGTGCCAGCAGCCGCGGACTAGCGGGAGGCAATGAGCAGTTCTTC. It specifies CASSRGLAGGNEQFF.

This clone turned up a few times. The CDR3 loop reads CASSTQGGGSYNEQFF. The CDR3 nucleotides are TGTGCCAGTAGTACCCAAGGGGGGGGCTCCTACAATGAGCAGTTCTTC. J is TRBJ2-1 and V is TRBV19, with a weak D call TRBD2 (7 bases). Trimming removed 4 bases at V and 0 bases at J, with 13 bases between. CDR1 is LNHDA and CDR2 is SQIVND in the germline V gene (reference sequence). The CDR3 covers 16 residues.

This clone was counted at least ten times. V is TRBV27 and J is TRBJ1-4, with a tentative D call TRBD1 (6 bases). The CDR3 loop spans 13 amino acids. The V gene lost 5 bases and the J gene lost 7 bases, with 11 bases spanning the gap. Germline lookup yields CDR1 MNHEY and CDR2 SMNVEV (reference sequence). The CDR3 is CASSTGAPEKLFF. The CDR3 DNA sequence: TGTGCCAGCAGTACGGGGGCCCCTGAAAAACTGTTTTTT.

This clone was seen a few times. J is TRBJ2-3 and V is TRBV15, with 10 bases fitting TRBD2. Looked up from germline, CDR1 is LNHNV and CDR2 is YYDKDF (reference sequence). V lost 0 bases, J lost 6 bases, and 6 bases stayed unmatched. CDR3 length: 16 amino acids. The CDR3 protein is CATSRDPGLARDTQYF. In nucleotides, the CDR3 is TGTGCCACCAGCAGAGACCCGGGACTAGCGCGGGATACGCAGTATTTT.

This clone was observed at least ten times. The chain recombines TRBV7-2 with TRBJ2-3; TRBD2 matches 10 bases. CDR3 length: 17 residues. The ends lost 2 bases at V and 5 bases at J; junction bases unmatched: 10. The germline CDR1 and CDR2 sequences are SGHTA and FQGNSA. The CDR3 sequence is CASSLLPSGGAGDTQYF. For the CDR3, the DNA is TGTGCCAGCAGCTTACTCCCCAGCGGGGGGGCAGGAGATACGCAGTATTTT.

The CDR3 is CSVVRGNSYEQYF. The CDR3 region has the DNA TGCAGCGTCGTGAGGGGCAACTCCTACGAGCAGTACTTC. The chain uses TRBV29-1 and TRBJ2-7; TRBD1 or TRBD2 may be the D gene (5 bases each). This CDR3 has 13 amino acids. V shed 6 bases and J shed 0 bases, with 12 bases lying between them. CDR1 is SQVTM, CDR2 ANQGSEA, per germline.

This chain uses TRBV14 with TRBJ2-7; 7 nucleotides line up with TRBD1. Germline lookup yields CDR1 SGHDN and CDR2 FVKESK. V was clipped by 4 bases and J by 2 bases; unmatched bases: 5. CDR3 length equals 14 residues. The DNA of the CDR3 is TGTGCCAGCAGCCTGACAGGGAAACCCTACGAGCAGTACTTC. It specifies CASSLTGKPYEQYF.

With regard to this clone: Within the sample, other DNA sequences also encode this same CDR3. The genes are TRBV29-1 and TRBJ1-2; D gene uncertain. Germline CDR1 and CDR2: SQVTM and ANQGSEA. V was cut by 6 bases and J by 3 bases, with 8 bases left in between. There are 11 residues in the CDR3. CDR3 sequence reads: CSVSRDYGYTF. The CDR3, as DNA: TGCAGCGTGTCCCGGGACTATGGCTACACCTTC.

This clone appeared once. This chain uses TRBV4-2 with TRBJ2-4; 9 bases are a match to TRBD2. The J segment lost 0 bases and the V segment lost 0 bases, leaving 15 bases of the junction unmatched. The germline gives CDR1 LGHNA, CDR2 YNFKEQ. This CDR3 has 21 amino acids. CDR3 coding DNA: TGTGCCAGCAGCCAAGAAGGGAGTGGGCTAGCGGGGATTCTAGCCAAAAACATTCAGTACTTC. Translation: CASSQEGSGLAGILAKNIQYF.

The rearrangement uses TRBV27 and TRBJ1-6; no firm D call. In germline, CDR1 is MNHEY, CDR2 SMNVEV (reference sequence). The CDR3 contains 12 residues. V lost 6 bases, J lost 8 bases, and 8 bases lay in between. CDR3 sequence: CASRRSDSPLHF. DNA of the CDR3: TGTGCCAGCAGGAGGTCGGATTCACCCCTCCACTTT.

This clone has just one count. In DNA form, the CDR3 reads TGTGCCTGGAGTGTAGATGCTAGCACAGATACGCAGTATTTT. Protein: CAWSVDASTDTQYF. This sequence joins TRBV30 and TRBJ2-3; D is unresolved. Per the germline V gene, CDR1 is GTSNPN and CDR2 is SVGIG (reference sequence). CDR3 length equals 14 residues. V was clipped by 0 bases and J by 0 bases, with 7 bases between them.

V is TRBV29-1 and J is TRBJ1-2; D gene ambiguous. From germline, CDR1 is SQVTM and CDR2 ANQGSEA. V lost 4 bases to trimming and J lost 0 bases, with 12 bases between them. The CDR3 has 14 amino acids. CDR3 coding DNA: TGCAGCGTTGGGAGGCAGGCGCCTAACTATGGCTACACCTTC. Its protein product is CSVGRQAPNYGYTF.

This clone was detected ten times or more. The rearrangement uses TRBV4-1 and TRBJ1-1, with D maybe TRBD1 (6 bases). The length of the CDR3 is 14 residues. From germline, CDR1 is MGHRA and CDR2 YSYEKL. V was pared by 0 bases and J by 6 bases, with 11 bases between. The CDR3 sequence: CASSQDRGIAEAFF. CDR3 DNA sequence: TGCGCCAGCAGCCAAGACAGGGGTATCGCTGAAGCTTTCTTT.

This clone has more than one count but fewer than ten. Likely a read error: the CDR3 ends without its conserved phenylalanine or tryptophan. V gene TRBV10-2 combines with J gene TRBJ1-1, with D possibly TRBD1 on 6 matching bases. Germline CDR1 and CDR2: WSHSY and SAAADI. V gave up 2 bases and J gave up 5 bases, with 9 bases separating them. The CDR3 runs to 13 residues. The CDR3 here is CASSEDRWTEAFL. CDR3 nucleotide sequence: TGCGCCAGCAGTGAGGACAGGTGGACTGAAGCTTTCCTT.

V usage is TRBV11-2 and J usage is TRBJ2-5; D is possibly TRBD1 (6 bases). CDR3 length equals 15 residues. Germline V gives CDR1 SGHAT, CDR2 FQNNGV. The ends were cut back, 3 bases at V and 2 bases at J, with 13 bases in the middle. The CDR3 DNA follows: TGTGCCAGCAGCTTTACCCGGACAGAACAAGAGACCCAGTACTTC. This sequence encodes CASSFTRTEQETQYF.

Only a few counts were recorded for this clone. The chain carries TRBV28 and TRBJ2-1; D could derive from TRBD1 or TRBD2 (5 bases each). The germline V and J ends were trimmed by 6 bases and 4 bases, with 16 bases remaining between them. Germline V gene data show CDR1 as MDHEN and CDR2 as SYDVKM. The CDR3 is 15 amino acids. DNA for the CDR3: TGTGCCAGCAGACAACGAGGGGTCTGGTACAATGAGCAGTTCTTC. Translation: CASRQRGVWYNEQFF.

Details on this clone: This same CDR3 is encoded by further DNA sequences in the sample. The chain links TRBV5-1 to TRBJ2-3, with D possibly TRBD1 on 5 matching bases. CDR1 is SGHRS and CDR2 is YFSETQ in the germline V gene. The CDR3 is 14 residues long. Trimming cost V 0 bases and J 2 bases, with 7 bases left between them. The CDR3 DNA reads as TGCGCCAGCAGCTTGGGACAGTTCACAGATACGCAGTATTTT. Its translation is CASSLGQFTDTQYF.

This chain links TRBV6-1 with TRBJ1-2, with D possibly matching TRBD1 (5 bases). The CDR3 is 16 residues long. V was shortened by 6 bases and J by 4 bases, with 21 bases between the two germline ends. Looked up from germline, CDR1 is MNHNS and CDR2 is SASEGT. In nucleotides, the CDR3 is TGTGCCAGCAGGGAACGTCGGGAGTCGGGGGGCTATGGCTACACCTTC. Protein product: CASRERRESGGYGYTF.